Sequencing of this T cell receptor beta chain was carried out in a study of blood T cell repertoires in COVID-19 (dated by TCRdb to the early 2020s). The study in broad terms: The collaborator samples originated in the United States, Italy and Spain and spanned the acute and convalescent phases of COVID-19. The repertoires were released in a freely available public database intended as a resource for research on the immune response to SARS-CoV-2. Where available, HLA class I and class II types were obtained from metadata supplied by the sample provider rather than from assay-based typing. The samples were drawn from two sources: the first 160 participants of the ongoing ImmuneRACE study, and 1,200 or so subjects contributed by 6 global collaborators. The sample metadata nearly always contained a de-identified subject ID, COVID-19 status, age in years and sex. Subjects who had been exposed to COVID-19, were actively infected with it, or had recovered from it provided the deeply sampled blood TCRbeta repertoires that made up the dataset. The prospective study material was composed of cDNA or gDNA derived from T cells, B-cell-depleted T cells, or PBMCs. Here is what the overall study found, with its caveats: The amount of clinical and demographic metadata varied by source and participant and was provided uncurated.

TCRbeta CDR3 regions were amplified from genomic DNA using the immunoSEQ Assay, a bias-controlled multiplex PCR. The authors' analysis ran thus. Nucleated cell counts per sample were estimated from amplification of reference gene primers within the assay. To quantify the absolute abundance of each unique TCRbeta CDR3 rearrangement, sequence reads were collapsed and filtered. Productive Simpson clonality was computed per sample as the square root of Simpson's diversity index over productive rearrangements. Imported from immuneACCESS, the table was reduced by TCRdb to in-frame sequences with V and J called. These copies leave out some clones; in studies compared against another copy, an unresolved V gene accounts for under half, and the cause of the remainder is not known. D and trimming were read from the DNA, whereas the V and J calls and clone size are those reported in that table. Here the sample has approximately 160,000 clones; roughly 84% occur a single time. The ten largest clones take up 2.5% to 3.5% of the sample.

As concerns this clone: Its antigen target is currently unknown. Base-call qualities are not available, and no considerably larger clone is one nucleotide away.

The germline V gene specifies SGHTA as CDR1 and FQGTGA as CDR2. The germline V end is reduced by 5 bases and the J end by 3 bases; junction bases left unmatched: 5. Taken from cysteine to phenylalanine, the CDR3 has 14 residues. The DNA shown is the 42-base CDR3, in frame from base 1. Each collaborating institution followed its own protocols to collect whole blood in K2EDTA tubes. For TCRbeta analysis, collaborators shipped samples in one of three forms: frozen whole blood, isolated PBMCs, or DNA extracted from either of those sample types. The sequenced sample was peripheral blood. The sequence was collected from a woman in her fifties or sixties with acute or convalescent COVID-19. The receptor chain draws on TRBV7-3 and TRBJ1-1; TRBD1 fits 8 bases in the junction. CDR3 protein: CASSAQGEDTEAFF. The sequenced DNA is TGTGCCAGCAGCGCACAGGGGGAAGACACTGAAGCTTTCTTT.